This T cell receptor (beta chain) stems from a study of blood T cell repertoires in COVID-19. In the source study's methods: Reference gene primers were amplified, and this amplification served to estimate nucleated cell counts. Assay used: immunoSEQ multiplex PCR; TCRdb lists only in-frame clones, some missing. V, J and clone size were drawn from that table, and D and trimming were deduced from the DNA. Of some 190,000 clones listed, roughly 84% are singletons. Germline V gene sequence: CDR1 SGHRS, CDR2 YFSETQ. This CDR3 region has 18 residues. The ends lost 4 bases at V and 1 base at J; junction bases unmatched: 11.

This TCR derives from a human donor in a cohort sampled during active COVID-19. The sequenced material came from peripheral blood. This sequence joins TRBV5-1 and TRBJ2-6; 7 bases line up with TRBD1. CDR3 sequence (DNA): TGCGCCAGCAGCCCAAGACAGGGAAGGTTGTCTGGGGCCAACGTCCTGACTTTC. Amino acids: CASSPRQGRLSGANVLTF.